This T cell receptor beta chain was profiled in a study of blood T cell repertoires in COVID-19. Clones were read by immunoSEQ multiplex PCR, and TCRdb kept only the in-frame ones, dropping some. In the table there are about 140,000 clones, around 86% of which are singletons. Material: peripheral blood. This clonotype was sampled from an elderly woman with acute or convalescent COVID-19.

The chain's CDR3 is CASSLLLQGETQYF. DNA of the CDR3: TGTGCCAGCAGCTTGTTACTACAGGGAGAGACCCAGTACTTC. The rearrangement joins TRBV7-2 to TRBJ2-5; tentative D call: TRBD1 (6 bases). The germline CDR1 and CDR2 sequences are SGHTA and FQGNSA. V lost 3 bases to trimming and J lost 4 bases, with 12 bases between them. This CDR3 contains 14 residues.